This T cell receptor beta chain was identified in a study of beta chain features in type 1 diabetes. General study points: People with Type 1 diabetes carried modestly yet significantly shorter TCRB CDR3s in all four CD4+ subsets.

This clone has only a few counts. The antigen remains undetermined. Looked up from germline, CDR1 is MDHEN and CDR2 is SYDVKM. The V gene end was trimmed by 6 bases and the J gene end by 5 bases; junction bases not matched to a gene: 8. This CDR3 has 14 residues. The sequenced template was cDNA made from the entire isolated RNA. Measured with immunoSEQ multiplex PCR; TCRdb has only the in-frame clones, and not every one. This sample has about 150,000 clones; about 9.3% occur once, and the top ten carry 0.45% to 0.6%. The sequence was obtained from a young man with type 1 diabetes. The chain links TRBV28 to TRBJ2-5; the match to TRBD1 covers 8 bases. Sequenced input: central memory CD4+ T cells from blood. The CDR3 DNA is TGTGCCAGCAGGCCCCAGGGGGCGCGGGAGACCCAGTACTTC. Its translation: CASRPQGARETQYF. Together with reference TRBV28 and TRBJ2-5, the CDR3 gives the full variable domain: DVKVTQSSRYLVKRTGEKVFLECVQDMDHENMFWYRQDPGLGLRLIYFSYDVKMKEKGDIPEGYSVSREKKERFSLILESASTNQTSMYLCASRPQGARETQYFGPGTRLLVL.